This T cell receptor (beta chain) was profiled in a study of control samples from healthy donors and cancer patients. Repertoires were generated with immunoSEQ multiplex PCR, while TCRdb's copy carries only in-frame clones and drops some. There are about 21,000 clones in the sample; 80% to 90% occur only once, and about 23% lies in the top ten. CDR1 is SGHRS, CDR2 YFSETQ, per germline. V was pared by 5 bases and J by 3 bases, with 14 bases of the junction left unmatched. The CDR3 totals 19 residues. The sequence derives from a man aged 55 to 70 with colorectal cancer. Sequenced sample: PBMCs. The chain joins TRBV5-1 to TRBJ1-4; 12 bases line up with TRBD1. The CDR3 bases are TGCGCCAGCAGACAGGGCAGGGAGGGACAGGGGGCCGCTAATGAAAAACTGTTTTTT. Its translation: CASRQGREGQGAANEKLFF.